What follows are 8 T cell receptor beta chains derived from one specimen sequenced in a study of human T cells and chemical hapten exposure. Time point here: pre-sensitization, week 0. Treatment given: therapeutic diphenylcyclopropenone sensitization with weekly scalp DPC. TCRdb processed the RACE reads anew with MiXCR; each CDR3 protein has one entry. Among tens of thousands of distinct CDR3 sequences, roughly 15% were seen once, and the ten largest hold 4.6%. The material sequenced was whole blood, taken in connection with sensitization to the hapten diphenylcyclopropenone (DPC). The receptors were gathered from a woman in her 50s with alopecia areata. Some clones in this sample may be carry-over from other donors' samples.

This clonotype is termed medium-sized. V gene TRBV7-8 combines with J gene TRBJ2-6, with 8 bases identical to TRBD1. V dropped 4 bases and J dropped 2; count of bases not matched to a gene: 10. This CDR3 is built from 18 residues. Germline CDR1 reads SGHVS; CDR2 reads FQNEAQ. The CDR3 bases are TGTGCCAGCAGCTGGGCCGGGACAGGACTGGCTGGGGCCAACGTCCTGACTTTC. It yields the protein CASSWAGTGLAGANVLTF. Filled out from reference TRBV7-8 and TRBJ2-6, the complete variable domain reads GAGVSQSPRYKVAKRGQDVALRCDPISGHVSLFWYQQALGQGPEFLTYFQNEAQLDKSGLPSDRFFAERPEGSVSTLKIQRTQQEDSAVYLCASSWAGTGLAGANVLTFGAGSRLTVL.

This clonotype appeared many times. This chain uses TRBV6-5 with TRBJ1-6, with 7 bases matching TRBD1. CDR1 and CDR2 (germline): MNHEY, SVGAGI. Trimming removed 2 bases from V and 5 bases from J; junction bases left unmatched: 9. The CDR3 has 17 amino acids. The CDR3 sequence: CASSYPRTGPDNSPLHF. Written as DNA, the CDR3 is TGTGCCAGCAGTTACCCACGGACAGGACCCGATAATTCACCCCTCCACTTT.

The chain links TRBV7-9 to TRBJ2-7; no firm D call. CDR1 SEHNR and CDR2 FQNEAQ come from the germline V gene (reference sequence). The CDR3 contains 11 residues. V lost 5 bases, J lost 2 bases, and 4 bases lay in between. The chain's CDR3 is CASSDPYEQYF. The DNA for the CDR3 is TGTGCCAGCAGCGACCCCTACGAGCAGTACTTC.

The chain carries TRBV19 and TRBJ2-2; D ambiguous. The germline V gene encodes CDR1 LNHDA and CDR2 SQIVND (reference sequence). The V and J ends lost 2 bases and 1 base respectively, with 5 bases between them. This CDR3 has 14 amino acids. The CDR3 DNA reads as TGTGCCAGTAGTATAACAAGGAACACCGGGGAGCTGTTTTTT. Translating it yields CASSITRNTGELFF.

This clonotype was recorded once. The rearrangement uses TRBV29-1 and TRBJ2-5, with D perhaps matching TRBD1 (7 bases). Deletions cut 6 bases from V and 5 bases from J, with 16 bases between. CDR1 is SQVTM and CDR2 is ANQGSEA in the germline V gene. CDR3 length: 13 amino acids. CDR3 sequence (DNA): TGCAGCGTCTGGGCAGGGGGGTTGGAGACCCAGTACTTC. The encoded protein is CSVWAGGLETQYF.

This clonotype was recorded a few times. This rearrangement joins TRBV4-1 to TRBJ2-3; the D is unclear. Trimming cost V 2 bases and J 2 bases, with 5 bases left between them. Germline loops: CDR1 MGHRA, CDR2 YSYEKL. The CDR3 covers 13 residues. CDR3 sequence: CASSQLNTDTQYF. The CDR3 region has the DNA TGCGCCAGCAGCCAACTTAACACAGATACGCAGTATTTT.

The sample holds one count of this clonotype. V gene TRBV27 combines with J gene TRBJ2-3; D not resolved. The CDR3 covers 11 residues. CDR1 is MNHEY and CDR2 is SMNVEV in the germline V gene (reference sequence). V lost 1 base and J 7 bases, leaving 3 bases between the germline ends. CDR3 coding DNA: TGTGCCAGCAGTTTATTGCATACGCAGTATTTT. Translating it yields CASSLLHTQYF.

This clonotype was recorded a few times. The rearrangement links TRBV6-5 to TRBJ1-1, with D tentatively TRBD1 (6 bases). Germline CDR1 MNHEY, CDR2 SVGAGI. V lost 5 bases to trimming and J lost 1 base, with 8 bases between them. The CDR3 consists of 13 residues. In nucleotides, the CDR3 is TGTGCCAGCAGTGCCAGGGGGAACACTGAAGCTTTCTTT. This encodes CASSARGNTEAFF.